This T cell receptor (beta chain) was identified in a study of brain T cells in children with intractable seizures. About this clone: Its antigen is still unknown.

Only cases whose brain tissue showed the highest T cell transcript signatures were sequenced. Pre-surgery treatment included at least one anti-epileptic drug. Overall study findings and caveats: HCMV serostatus was not known, and viral specificity came from CDR3 similarity only.

Libraries were prepared by immunoSEQ multiplex PCR; TCRdb keeps only in-frame clonotypes and omits some of them. The sample contains approximately 40,000 clones, 75% to 95% of which appear only once. Trimming shortened V by 7 bases and J by 0 bases, and 12 bases separated the two germline ends. This CDR3 comprises 14 residues. CDR1 MNHEY and CDR2 SVGAGI come from the germline V gene. The chain uses TRBV6-5 and TRBJ1-1; the D is unclear. Source: peripheral blood, taken at surgery. The receptor was derived from a girl aged 2-10 years with tuberous sclerosis and intractable seizures. In nucleotides, the CDR3 is TGTGCCAGCACCGCAGGAGAAATGAACACTGAAGCTTTCTTT. Translating it yields CASTAGEMNTEAFF.